These T cell receptor beta chains were read from a single sample in a study of T cells of healthy individuals. TCRdb passed the 5' RACE reads through MiXCR, listing each CDR3 protein once. This table has fewer than 70,000 distinct CDR3 sequences, about 15% appearing once. The receptor source for this set is a human donor in good health. The CDR3 runs from the conserved cysteine through the conserved F or W. The D gene is left open where the match is weak. Size values are once, few and many counts, or a class for expanded clones, and some rows have none.

-	TRBV10-1	many	TRBJ2-1	CASSAEFWDNEQFF	TGCGCCAGCAGTGCGGAGTTCTGGGACAATGAGCAGTTCTTC
TRBD1	TRBV20-1	few	TRBJ2-6	CSARLGSRQGVSGANVLTF	TGCAGTGCTCGACTGGGGTCTCGACAGGGCGTGTCTGGGGCCAACGTCCTGACTTTC
TRBD1	TRBV27	-	TRBJ1-6	CASSLTGDNSPLHF	TGTGCCAGCAGTCTCACAGGGGATAATTCACCCCTCCACTTT
-	TRBV9	once	TRBJ1-1	CASSGSRKTEAFF	TGTGCCAGCAGCGGATCAAGGAAAACTGAAGCTTTCTTT
TRBD1	TRBV6-1	-	TRBJ1-1	CASSETGVGTEAFF	TGTGCCAGCAGTGAAACAGGGGTAGGGACTGAAGCTTTCTTT
-	TRBV7-2	-	TRBJ1-5	CASGLMTEQPQHF	TGTGCCAGCGGCCTAATGACCGAACAGCCCCAGCATTTT
-	TRBV24-1	-	TRBJ1-2	CATSVGSEGEIYGYNF	TGTGCCACCAGTGTGGGAAGTGAGGGGGAGATCTATGGCTACAACTTC
TRBD1	TRBV5-1	many	TRBJ1-1	CASSWTRQGEAFF	TGCGCCAGCAGCTGGACCCGACAGGGAGAAGCTTTCTTT
-	TRBV11-2	-	TRBJ2-5	CASSPWRETQYF	TGTGCCAGCAGCCCCTGGCGAGAGACCCAGTACTTC
-	TRBV7-9	-	TRBJ2-1	CASSLPALAGNEQFF	TGTGCCAGCAGCTTGCCAGCGCTAGCTGGCAATGAGCAGTTCTTC
-	TRBV19	many	TRBJ2-7	CASSIRRTASSYEQYF	TGTGCCAGTAGTATTAGAAGGACTGCGAGCTCCTACGAGCAGTACTTC
TRBD2	TRBV20-1	many	TRBJ2-5	CSARVAGEAETQYF	TGCAGTGCTAGAGTCGCGGGAGAGGCAGAGACCCAGTACTTC
-	TRBV29-1	few	TRBJ2-1	CSVEPRVGSNEQFF	TGCAGCGTTGAACCCAGGGTAGGAAGCAATGAGCAGTTCTTC
-	TRBV4-3	-	TRBJ2-7	CASSRAGFSYEQYF	TGCGCCAGCAGCCGCGCCGGGTTCTCCTACGAGCAGTACTTC